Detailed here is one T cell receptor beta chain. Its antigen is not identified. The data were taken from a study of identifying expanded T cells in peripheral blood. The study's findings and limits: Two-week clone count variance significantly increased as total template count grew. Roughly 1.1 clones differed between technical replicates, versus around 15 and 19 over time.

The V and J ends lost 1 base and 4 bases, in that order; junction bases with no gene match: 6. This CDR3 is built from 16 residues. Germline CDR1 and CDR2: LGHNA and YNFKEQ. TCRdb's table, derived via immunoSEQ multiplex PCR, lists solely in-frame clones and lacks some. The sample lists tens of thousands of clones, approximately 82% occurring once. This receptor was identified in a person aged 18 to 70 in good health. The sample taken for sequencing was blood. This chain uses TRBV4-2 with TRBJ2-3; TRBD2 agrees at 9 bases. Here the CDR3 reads CASSQALAGPADTQYF. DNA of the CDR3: TGTGCCAGCAGCCAAGCGCTAGCGGGACCCGCAGATACGCAGTATTTT.